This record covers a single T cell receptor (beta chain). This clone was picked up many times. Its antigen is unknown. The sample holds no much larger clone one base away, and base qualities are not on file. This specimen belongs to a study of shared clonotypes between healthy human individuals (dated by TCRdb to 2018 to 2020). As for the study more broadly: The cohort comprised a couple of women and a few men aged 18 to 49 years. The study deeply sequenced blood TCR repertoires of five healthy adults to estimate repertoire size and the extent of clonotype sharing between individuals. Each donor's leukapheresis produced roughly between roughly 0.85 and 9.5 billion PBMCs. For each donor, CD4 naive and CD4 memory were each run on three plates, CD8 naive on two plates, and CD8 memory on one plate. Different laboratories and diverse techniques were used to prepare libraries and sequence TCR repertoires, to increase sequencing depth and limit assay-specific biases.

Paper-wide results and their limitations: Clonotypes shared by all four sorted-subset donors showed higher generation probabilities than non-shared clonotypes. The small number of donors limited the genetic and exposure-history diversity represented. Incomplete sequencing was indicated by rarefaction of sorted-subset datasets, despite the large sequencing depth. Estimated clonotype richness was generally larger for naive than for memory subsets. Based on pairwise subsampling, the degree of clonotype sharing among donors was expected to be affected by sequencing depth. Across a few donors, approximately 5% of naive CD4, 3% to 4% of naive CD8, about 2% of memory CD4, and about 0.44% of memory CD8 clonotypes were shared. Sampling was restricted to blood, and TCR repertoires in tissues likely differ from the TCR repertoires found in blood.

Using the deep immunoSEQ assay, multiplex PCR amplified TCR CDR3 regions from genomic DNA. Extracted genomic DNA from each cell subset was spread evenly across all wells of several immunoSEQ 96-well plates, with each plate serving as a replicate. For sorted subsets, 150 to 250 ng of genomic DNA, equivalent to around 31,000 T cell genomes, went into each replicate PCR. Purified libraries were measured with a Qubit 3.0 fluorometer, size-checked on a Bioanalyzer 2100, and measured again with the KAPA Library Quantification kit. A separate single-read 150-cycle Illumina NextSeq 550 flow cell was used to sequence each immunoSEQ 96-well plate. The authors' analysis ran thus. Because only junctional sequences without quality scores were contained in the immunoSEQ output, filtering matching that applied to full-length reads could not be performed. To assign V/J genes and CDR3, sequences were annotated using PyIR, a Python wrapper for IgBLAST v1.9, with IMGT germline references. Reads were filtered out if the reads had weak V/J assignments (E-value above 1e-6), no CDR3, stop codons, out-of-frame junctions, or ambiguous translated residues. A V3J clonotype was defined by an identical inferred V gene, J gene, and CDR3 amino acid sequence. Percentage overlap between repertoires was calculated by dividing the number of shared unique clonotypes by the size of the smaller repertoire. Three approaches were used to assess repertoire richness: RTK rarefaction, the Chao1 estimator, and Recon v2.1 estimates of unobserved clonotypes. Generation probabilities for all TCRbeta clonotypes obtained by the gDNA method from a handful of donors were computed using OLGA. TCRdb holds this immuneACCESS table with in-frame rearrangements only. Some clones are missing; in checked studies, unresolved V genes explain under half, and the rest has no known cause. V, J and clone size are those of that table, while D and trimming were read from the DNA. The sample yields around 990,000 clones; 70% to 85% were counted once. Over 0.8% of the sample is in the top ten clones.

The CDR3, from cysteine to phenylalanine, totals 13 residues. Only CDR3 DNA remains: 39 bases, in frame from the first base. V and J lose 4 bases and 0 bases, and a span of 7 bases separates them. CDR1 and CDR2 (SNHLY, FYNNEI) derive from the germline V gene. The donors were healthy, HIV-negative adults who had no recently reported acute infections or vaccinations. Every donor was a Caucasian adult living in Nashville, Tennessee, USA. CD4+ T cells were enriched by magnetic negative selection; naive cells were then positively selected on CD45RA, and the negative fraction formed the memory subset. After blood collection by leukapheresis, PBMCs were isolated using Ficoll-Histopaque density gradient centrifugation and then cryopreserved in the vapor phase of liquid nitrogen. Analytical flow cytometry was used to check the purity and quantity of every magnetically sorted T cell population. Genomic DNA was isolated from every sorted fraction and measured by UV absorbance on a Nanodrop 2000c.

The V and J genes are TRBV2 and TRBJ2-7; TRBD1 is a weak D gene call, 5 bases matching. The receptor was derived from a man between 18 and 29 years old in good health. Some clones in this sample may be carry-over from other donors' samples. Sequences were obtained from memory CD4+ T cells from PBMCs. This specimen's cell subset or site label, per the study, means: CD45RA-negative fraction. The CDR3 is CASSGGVSYEQYF. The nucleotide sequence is TGTGCCAGCAGTGGGGGCGTCTCCTACGAGCAGTACTTC.